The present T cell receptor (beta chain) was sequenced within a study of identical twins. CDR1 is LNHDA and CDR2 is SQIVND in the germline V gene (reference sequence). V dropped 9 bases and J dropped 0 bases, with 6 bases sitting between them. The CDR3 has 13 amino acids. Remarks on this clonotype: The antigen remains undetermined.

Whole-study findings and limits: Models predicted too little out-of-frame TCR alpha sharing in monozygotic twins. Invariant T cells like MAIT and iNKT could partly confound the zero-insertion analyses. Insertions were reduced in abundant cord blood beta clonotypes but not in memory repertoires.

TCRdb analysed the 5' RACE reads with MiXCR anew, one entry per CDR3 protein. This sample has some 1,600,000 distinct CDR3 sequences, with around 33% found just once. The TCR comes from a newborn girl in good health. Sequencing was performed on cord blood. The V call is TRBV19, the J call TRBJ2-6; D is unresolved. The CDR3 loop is CASQNSGANVLTF. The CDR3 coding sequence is TGTGCCAGCCAAAACTCTGGGGCCAACGTCCTGACTTTC.